A selection of T cell receptor beta chains follows, all from one sample in a study of response to subunit inactivated influenza vaccine. TCRdb itself ran the RT-PCR reads through MiXCR, one entry per CDR3 protein. This sample yields approximately 480,000 distinct CDR3 sequences, of which 10% to 11% are seen a single time; 9.5% to 15% belongs to the top ten. The specimen comprised PBMCs from blood, sampled 45 days after vaccination. The receptors were gathered from a man aged 50-59 years who received an inactivated influenza vaccine. Each CDR3 is given with its conserved first and last residue. Each record gives: V gene, clone size, J gene, CDR3 length, D gene, CDR3 protein, CDR3 DNA. D genes are given only for firm matches. Rows may omit the clone size; those that give it use once, few, many or a size class.

TRBV3-1	-	TRBJ1-1	17	TRBD1	CASSPGGQVTMNTEAFF	TGTGCCAGCAGCCCCGGGGGACAGGTAACAATGAACACTGAAGCTTTCTTT
TRBV5-1	many	TRBJ2-2	13	-	CATSPGDTGELFF	TGCGCCACCTCGCCGGGGGACACCGGGGAGCTGTTTTTT
TRBV5-5	-	TRBJ2-7	15	TRBD1	CASSLHGTGGYEQYF	TGTGCCAGCAGCTTGCATGGGACAGGGGGCTACGAGCAGTACTTC
TRBV13	-	TRBJ2-5	14	TRBD1	CASSHRTGEETQYF	TGTGCCAGCAGCCACAGGACAGGGGAAGAGACCCAGTACTTC
TRBV7-2	many	TRBJ2-7	14	-	CASSLSGGSYEQYF	TGTGCCAGCAGCTTGAGCGGAGGCTCCTACGAGCAGTACTTC
TRBV28	-	TRBJ2-3	16	TRBD2	CASRGSGGNEADTQYF	TGTGCCAGCAGGGGTAGCGGGGGGAACGAAGCAGATACGCAGTATTTT
TRBV7-9	-	TRBJ2-5	16	TRBD2	CASSPRLAGGKETQYF	TGTGCCAGCAGCCCCAGACTAGCGGGGGGGAAAGAGACCCAGTACTTC
TRBV5-5	few	TRBJ1-1	16	TRBD1	CASSYYVNTGGTEAFF	TGTGCCAGCAGCTACTACGTTAATACAGGGGGCACTGAAGCTTTCTTT
TRBV11-2	-	TRBJ1-2	13	-	CASSLSVFQGYTF	TGTGCCAGCAGCTTAAGTGTATTTCAGGGTTACACCTTC
TRBV5-1	few	TRBJ2-7	15	TRBD1	CASSGVDRGSHEQYF	TGCGCCAGCAGCGGGGTGGACAGGGGAAGCCACGAGCAGTACTTC
TRBV11-2	few	TRBJ1-1	13	-	CASSWGVNTEAFF	TGTGCCAGCAGCTGGGGTGTGAACACTGAAGCTTTCTTT
TRBV20-1	many	TRBJ2-7	14	TRBD2	CSATQRGGRYEQYF	TGCAGTGCTACCCAGCGGGGGGGCCGGTACGAGCAGTACTTC
TRBV6-2/TRBV6-3	few	TRBJ2-1	15	TRBD1	CASRQGQGRLDEQFF	TGTGCCAGCAGACAGGGGCAAGGGCGGCTCGATGAGCAGTTCTTC
TRBV27	many	TRBJ1-1	13	-	CASSLREDTEAFF	TGTGCCAGCAGTTTAAGGGAGGACACTGAAGCTTTCTTT
TRBV12-3/TRBV12-4	many	TRBJ2-2	15	-	CASSLRGAGTGELFF	TGTGCCAGCAGTTTACGGGGCGCGGGCACCGGGGAGCTGTTTTTT
TRBV9	few	TRBJ2-1	14	TRBD1	CASSATGRSYEQFF	TGTGCCAGCAGCGCGACAGGGCGGTCGTATGAGCAGTTCTTC
TRBV9	few	TRBJ2-2	15	-	CASSPSPGPPGELFF	TGTGCCAGCAGCCCTAGTCCGGGGCCCCCCGGGGAGCTGTTTTTT
TRBV12-3/TRBV12-4	many	TRBJ2-7	13	TRBD1	CASSLRDRGEQYF	TGTGCCAGCAGTTTAAGGGACAGAGGGGAGCAGTACTTC
TRBV12-3/TRBV12-4	-	TRBJ2-3	10	-	CASSGLTQYF	TGTGCCAGCAGTGGGCTTACGCAGTATTTT
TRBV7-8	few	TRBJ2-3	13	-	CASSLHLGDTQYF	TGTGCCAGCAGTCTTCACCTTGGAGATACGCAGTATTTT
TRBV7-2	-	TRBJ2-7	15	TRBD1	CASSPLWDSSYEQYF	TGTGCCAGCAGCCCGCTCTGGGACAGCTCCTACGAGCAGTACTTC
TRBV30	few	TRBJ2-1	14	-	CAWSVGSGYNEQFF	TGTGCCTGGAGTGTTGGTAGCGGATACAATGAGCAGTTCTTC
TRBV7-9	-	TRBJ2-5	15	TRBD2	CASSSGLALGETQYF	TGTGCCAGCAGCTCCGGACTAGCGTTGGGGGAGACCCAGTACTTC
TRBV29-1	many	TRBJ2-1	16	-	CSVEEVGGSVLNEQFF	TGCAGCGTTGAAGAAGTGGGCGGGTCGGTATTGAATGAGCAGTTCTTC
TRBV5-1	-	TRBJ2-5	14	-	CASNTGTHQETQYF	TGCGCCAGCAACACCGGGACACACCAAGAGACCCAGTACTTC
TRBV3-1	few	TRBJ1-3	16	TRBD1	CASSQVTGSPGNTIYF	TGTGCCAGCAGCCAAGTGACAGGGTCTCCGGGAAACACCATATATTTT
TRBV28	-	TRBJ2-3	13	TRBD1	CASRDRAKDTQYF	TGTGCCAGCAGAGACAGGGCGAAAGATACGCAGTATTTT
TRBV7-9	-	TRBJ2-7	15	TRBD1	CASSLVTGVTYEQYF	TGTGCCAGCAGCTTAGTTACAGGGGTCACCTACGAGCAGTACTTC
TRBV20-1	few	TRBJ2-7	13	TRBD2	CSASKSGTFEQYF	TGCAGTGCTAGTAAAAGCGGGACTTTCGAGCAGTACTTC
TRBV5-6	many	TRBJ2-5	15	-	CASTLEGRAAETQYF	TGTGCCAGCACACTAGAGGGACGGGCGGCAGAGACCCAGTACTTC
TRBV5-1	-	TRBJ2-5	14	TRBD1	CASSMDRGQETQYF	TGCGCCAGCAGCATGGACAGGGGGCAAGAGACCCAGTACTTC
TRBV25-1	many	TRBJ2-1	15	TRBD1	CASFLPETGLREQFF	TGTGCCAGCTTCTTGCCCGAGACAGGGCTGCGTGAGCAGTTCTTC
TRBV18	-	TRBJ2-7	13	-	CASSPREGNEQYF	TGTGCCAGCTCACCCCGTGAGGGCAACGAGCAGTACTTC
TRBV11-1	few	TRBJ2-1	18	TRBD2	CASSSPRTSLANYNEQFF	TGTGCCAGCAGCTCCCCCCGGACTAGTTTGGCTAACTACAATGAGCAGTTCTTC
TRBV12-2	-	TRBJ2-5	18	-	CASRLAKGGHSSQETQYF	TGTGCAAGTCGCCTCGCGAAAGGGGGCCACTCTTCACAAGAGACCCAGTACTTC
TRBV10-3	many	TRBJ2-1	14	-	CAISEYETYNEQFF	TGTGCCATCAGTGAGTACGAGACTTACAATGAGCAGTTCTTC
TRBV24-1	-	TRBJ2-1	15	TRBD2	CPTSDLRRESNEQFF	TGTCCCACCAGTGATTTGAGGCGGGAGAGCAATGAGCAGTTCTTC
TRBV5-1	many	TRBJ2-7	11	TRBD1	CASGQGYEQYF	TGCGCCAGCGGACAGGGCTACGAGCAGTACTTC
TRBV20-1	few	TRBJ2-2	19	TRBD2	CSADRLAGVSWVCTGELFF	TGCAGTGCAGACAGACTAGCGGGAGTGTCCTGGGTGTGCACCGGGGAGCTGTTTTTT
TRBV7-9	few	TRBJ1-1	15	TRBD1	CASSLGTGLGTEAFF	TGTGCCAGCAGCTTAGGGACAGGGCTGGGCACTGAAGCTTTCTTT
TRBV7-8	many	TRBJ1-4	15	-	CASSLSSRVREKLFF	TGTGCCAGCAGCTTATCGTCCAGGGTTCGCGAAAAACTGTTTTTT
TRBV11-3	-	TRBJ2-1	16	TRBD2	CASSAGASGPYNEQFF	TGTGCCAGCAGCGCTGGGGCTAGCGGGCCCTACAATGAGCAGTTCTTC
TRBV20-1	-	TRBJ1-1	14	-	CSARGLQGNTEAFF	TGCAGTGCTAGAGGCCTACAGGGGAACACTGAAGCTTTCTTT
TRBV7-3	-	TRBJ2-1	15	-	CASSLMGDRYNEQFF	TGTGCCAGCAGCTTAATGGGGGATCGATACAATGAGCAGTTCTTC
TRBV20-1	-	TRBJ1-1	13	TRBD1	CSASTGSNTEAFF	TGCAGTGCTTCGACAGGGAGCAACACTGAAGCTTTCTTT
TRBV7-9	many	TRBJ2-1	16	TRBD2	CASSPTSGGSYNEQFF	TGTGCCAGCAGCCCCACTAGCGGGGGGTCCTACAATGAGCAGTTCTTC
TRBV7-8	few	TRBJ1-1	15	TRBD1	CASSIDRAMNTEAFF	TGTGCCAGCAGCATCGACAGGGCTATGAACACTGAAGCTTTCTTT
TRBV24-1	-	TRBJ2-2	18	TRBD2	CATSDFSGTSGNTGELFF	TGTGCCACCAGTGATTTTTCCGGGACTAGCGGTAACACCGGGGAGCTGTTTTTT
TRBV4-3	few	TRBJ2-3	14	-	CASSQAGSTDTQYF	TGCGCCAGCAGCCAAGCCGGGAGCACAGATACGCAGTATTTT